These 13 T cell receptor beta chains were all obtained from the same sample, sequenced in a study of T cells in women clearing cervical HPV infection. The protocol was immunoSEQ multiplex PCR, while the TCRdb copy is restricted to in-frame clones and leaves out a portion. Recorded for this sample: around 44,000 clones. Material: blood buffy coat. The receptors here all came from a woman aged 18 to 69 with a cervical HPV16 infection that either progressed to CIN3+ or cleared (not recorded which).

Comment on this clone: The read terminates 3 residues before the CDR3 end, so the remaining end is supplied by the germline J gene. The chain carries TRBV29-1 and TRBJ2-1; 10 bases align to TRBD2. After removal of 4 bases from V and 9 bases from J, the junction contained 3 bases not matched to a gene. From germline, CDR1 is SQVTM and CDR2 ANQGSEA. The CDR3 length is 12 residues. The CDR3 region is CSVALAGVEQFF. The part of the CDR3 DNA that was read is TGCAGCGTTGCTCTAGCGGGAGTTGAG.

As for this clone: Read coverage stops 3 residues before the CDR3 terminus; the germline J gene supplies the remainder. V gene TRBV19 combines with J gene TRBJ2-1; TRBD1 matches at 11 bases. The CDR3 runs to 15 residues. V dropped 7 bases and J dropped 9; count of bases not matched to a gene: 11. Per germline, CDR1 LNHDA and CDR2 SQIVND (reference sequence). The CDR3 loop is CASTRGDRGLSEQFF. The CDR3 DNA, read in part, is TGTGCCAGTACCCGGGGGGACAGGGGGTTGAGTGAG. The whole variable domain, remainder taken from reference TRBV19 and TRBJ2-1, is DGGITQSPKYLFRKEGQNVTLSCEQNLNHDAMYWYRQDPGQGLRLIYYSQIVNDFQKGDIAEGYSVSREKKESFPLTVTSAQKNPTAFYLCASTRGDRGLSEQFFGPGTRLTVL.

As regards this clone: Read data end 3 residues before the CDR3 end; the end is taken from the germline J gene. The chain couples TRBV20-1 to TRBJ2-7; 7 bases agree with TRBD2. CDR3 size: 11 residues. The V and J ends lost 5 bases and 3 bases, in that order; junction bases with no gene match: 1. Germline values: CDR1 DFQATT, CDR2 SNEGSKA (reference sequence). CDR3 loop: CSAWGGYEQYF. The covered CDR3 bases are TGCAGTGCTTGGGGGGGCTACGAG.

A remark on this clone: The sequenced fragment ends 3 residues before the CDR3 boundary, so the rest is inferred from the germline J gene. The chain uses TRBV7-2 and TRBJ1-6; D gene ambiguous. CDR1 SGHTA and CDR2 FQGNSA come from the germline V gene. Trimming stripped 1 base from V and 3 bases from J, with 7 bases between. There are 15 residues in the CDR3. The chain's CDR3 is CASSLGDNYNSPLHF. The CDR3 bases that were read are TGTGCCAGCAGCTTAGGAGACAACTATAATTCACCC.

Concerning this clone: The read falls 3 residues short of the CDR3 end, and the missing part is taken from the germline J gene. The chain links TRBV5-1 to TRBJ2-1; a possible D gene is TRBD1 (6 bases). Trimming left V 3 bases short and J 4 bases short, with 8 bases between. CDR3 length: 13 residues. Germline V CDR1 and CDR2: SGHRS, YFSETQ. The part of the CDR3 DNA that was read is TGCGCCAGCAGCTGGGACACGTACAATGAG. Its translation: CASSWDTYNE. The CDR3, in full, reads CASSWDTYNEQFF.

The CDR3 spells CASRATGVGNTIYF. The sequenced CDR3 bases are TGTGCCAGCAGGGCTACAGGGGTTGGAAACACC. V usage is TRBV2 and J usage is TRBJ1-3; 7 bases line up with TRBD1. The read terminates 3 residues before the CDR3 end, so the remaining end is supplied by the germline J gene. V was clipped by 6 bases and J by 3 bases; unmatched bases: 5. Germline CDR1 is SNHLY and CDR2 is FYNNEI. The CDR3 consists of 14 residues.

The DNA read from the CDR3 is TGCAGTGCTAGACCTAGCGAGGTGATCACAGATACG. Translated, it gives CSARPSEVITDT. In full, the CDR3 is CSARPSEVITDTQYF. J is TRBJ2-3 and V is TRBV20-1; a possible D gene is TRBD2 (6 bases). The CDR3 end lies 3 residues beyond the end of the read and is filled in from the germline J gene. The V end lost 2 bases, the J end lost 2 bases, and 14 bases lay between the germline ends. Germline CDR1 and CDR2: DFQATT and SNEGSKA (reference sequence). The CDR3 contains 15 residues.

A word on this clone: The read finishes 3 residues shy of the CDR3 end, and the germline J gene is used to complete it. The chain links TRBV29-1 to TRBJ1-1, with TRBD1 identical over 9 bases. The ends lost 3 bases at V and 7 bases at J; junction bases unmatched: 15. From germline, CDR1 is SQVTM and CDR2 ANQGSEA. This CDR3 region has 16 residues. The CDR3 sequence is CSVDPIWDREDGEAFF. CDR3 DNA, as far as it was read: TGCAGCGTTGACCCCATATGGGACAGGGAAGATGGTGAA.

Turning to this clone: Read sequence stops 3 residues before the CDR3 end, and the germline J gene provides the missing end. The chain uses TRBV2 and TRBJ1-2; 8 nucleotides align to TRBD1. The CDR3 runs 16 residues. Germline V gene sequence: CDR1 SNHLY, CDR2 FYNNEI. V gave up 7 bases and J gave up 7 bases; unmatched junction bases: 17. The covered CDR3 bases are TGTGCCAGCAACTCTTTAGTCCCGGGACAGGCTGTTGGC. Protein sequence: CASNSLVPGQAVG. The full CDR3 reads CASNSLVPGQAVGYTF.

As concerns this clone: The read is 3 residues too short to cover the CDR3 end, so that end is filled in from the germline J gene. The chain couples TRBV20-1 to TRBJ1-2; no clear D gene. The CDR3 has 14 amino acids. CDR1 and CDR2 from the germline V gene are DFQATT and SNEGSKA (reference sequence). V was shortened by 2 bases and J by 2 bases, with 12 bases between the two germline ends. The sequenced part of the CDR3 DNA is TGCAGTGCTAGACCCATTGGCGGGAACTATGGC. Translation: CSARPIGGNYG. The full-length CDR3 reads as CSARPIGGNYGYTF.

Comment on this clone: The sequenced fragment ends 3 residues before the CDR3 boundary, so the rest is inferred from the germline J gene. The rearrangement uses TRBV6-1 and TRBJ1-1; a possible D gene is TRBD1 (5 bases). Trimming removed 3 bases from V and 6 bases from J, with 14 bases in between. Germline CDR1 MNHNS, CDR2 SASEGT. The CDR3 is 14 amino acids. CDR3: CASSERGGEAEAFF. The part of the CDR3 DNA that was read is TGTGCCAGCAGTGAGAGGGGAGGGGAGGCTGAA.

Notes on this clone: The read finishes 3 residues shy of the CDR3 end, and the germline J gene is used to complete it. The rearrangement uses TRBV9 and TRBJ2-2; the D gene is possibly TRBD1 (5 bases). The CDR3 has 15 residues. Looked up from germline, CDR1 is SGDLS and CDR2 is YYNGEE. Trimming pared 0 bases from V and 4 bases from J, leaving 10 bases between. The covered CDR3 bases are TGTGCCAGCAGCGTAGTAGACAGACGCACCGGGGAG. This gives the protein CASSVVDRRTGE. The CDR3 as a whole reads CASSVVDRRTGELFF.

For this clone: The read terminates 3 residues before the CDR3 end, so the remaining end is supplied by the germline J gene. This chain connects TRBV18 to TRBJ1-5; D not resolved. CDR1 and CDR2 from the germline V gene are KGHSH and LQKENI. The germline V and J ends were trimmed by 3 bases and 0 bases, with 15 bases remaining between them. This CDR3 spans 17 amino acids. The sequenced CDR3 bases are TGTGCCAGCTCACCGTTTGAGGCGGATGTTAGCAATCAGCCC. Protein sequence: CASSPFEADVSNQP. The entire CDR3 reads CASSPFEADVSNQPQHF.